This section outlines one T cell receptor (beta chain) sequence together with its context. The data were taken from a study of blood T cell repertoires in COVID-19. At the level of the study: PBMCs, B-cell-depleted T cells, or T cells provided the cDNA or gDNA that made up the material.

The CDR3 totals 14 residues. The junction had 4 bases not matched to a gene; V was cut back by 2 bases and J by 6 bases. Germline V gene sequence: CDR1 SGDLS, CDR2 YYNGEE. Produced via immunoSEQ multiplex PCR; TCRdb's table is partial and in-frame only. Of 150,000 to 160,000 clones in the sample, around 85% were seen once. The sequenced sample consisted of peripheral blood. The receptor was isolated from a man aged 55 to 70 with COVID-19, enrolled during active disease. The chain employs TRBV9 and TRBJ1-5; TRBD1 aligns across 8 bases. CDR3 region: CASSVGTGRQPQHF. The CDR3 DNA is TGTGCCAGCAGCGTCGGGACAGGCCGTCAGCCCCAGCATTTT.